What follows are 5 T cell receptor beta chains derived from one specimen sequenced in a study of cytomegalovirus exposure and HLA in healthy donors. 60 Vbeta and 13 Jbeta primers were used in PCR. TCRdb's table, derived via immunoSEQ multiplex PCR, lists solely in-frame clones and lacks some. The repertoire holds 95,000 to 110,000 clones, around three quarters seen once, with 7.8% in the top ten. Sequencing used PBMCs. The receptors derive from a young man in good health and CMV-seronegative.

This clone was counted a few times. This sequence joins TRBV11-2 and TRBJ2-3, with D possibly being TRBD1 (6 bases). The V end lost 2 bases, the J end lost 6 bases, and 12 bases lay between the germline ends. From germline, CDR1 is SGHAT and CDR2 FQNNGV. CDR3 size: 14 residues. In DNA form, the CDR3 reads TGTGCCAGCAGCTTAAATTCCAGGGGCGATACGCAGTATTTT. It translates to CASSLNSRGDTQYF.

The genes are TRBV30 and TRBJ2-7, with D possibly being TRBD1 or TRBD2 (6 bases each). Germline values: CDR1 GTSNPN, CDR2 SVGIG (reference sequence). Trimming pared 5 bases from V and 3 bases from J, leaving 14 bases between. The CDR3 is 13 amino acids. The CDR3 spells CAWGAGHHYEQYF. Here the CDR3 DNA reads TGTGCCTGGGGTGCGGGACACCACTACGAGCAGTACTTC.

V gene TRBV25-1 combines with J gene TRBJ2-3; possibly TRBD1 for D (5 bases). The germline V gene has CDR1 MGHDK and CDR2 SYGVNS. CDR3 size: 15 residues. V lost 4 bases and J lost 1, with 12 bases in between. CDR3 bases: TGTGCCAGCAGTGCCTCAGGGTTGGGCACAGATACGCAGTATTTT. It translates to CASSASGLGTDTQYF. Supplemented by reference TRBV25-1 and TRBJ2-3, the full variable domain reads EADIYQTPRYLVIGTGKKITLECSQTMGHDKMYWYQQDPGMELHLIHYSYGVNSTEKGDLSSESTVSRIRTEHFPLTLESARPSHTSQYLCASSASGLGTDTQYFGPGTRLTVL.

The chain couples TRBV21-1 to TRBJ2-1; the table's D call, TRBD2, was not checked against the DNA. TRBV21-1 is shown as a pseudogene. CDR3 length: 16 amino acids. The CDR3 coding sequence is TGTGCCAGCAGCAAAGGGCTCCGGGACTACTACAATGAGCAGTTCTTC. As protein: CASSKGLRDYYNEQFF.

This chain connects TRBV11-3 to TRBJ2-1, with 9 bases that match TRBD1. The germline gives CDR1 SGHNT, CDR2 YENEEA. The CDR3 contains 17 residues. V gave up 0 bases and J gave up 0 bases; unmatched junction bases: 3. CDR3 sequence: CASSLEGTGYSYNEQFF. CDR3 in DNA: TGTGCCAGCAGCTTAGAAGGGACAGGGTACTCCTACAATGAGCAGTTCTTC.